Following are 8 T cell receptor beta chains from one sample sequenced in a study of T cell changes during pregnancy in multiple sclerosis. Profiled with immunoSEQ multiplex PCR; TCRdb holds only in-frame clones, not every one. The table includes about 40,000 clones, about 91% detected once. This specimen consisted of CD4+ T cells from peripheral blood mononuclear cells, obtained before pregnancy. The receptors stem from a female donor with multiple sclerosis, enrolled in a pregnancy study.

V and J are TRBV10-3 and TRBJ2-2; 11 bases line up with TRBD1. The trim removed 6 bases at V and 2 bases at J, leaving 5 bases unmatched. This CDR3 comprises 16 residues. The V gene's germline CDR1 is ENHRY and CDR2 SYGVKD. The CDR3 loop is CAISTGTGGNTGELFF. The CDR3 nucleotides read TGTGCCATCAGCACCGGGACAGGGGGAAACACCGGGGAGCTGTTTTTT.

The chain uses TRBV28 and TRBJ2-7; TRBD2 matches 7 bases. The junction had 5 bases not matched to a gene; V was cut back by 6 bases and J by 0 bases. This CDR3 is built from 14 residues. Germline CDR1 reads MDHEN; CDR2 reads SYDVKM. CDR3 region: CASRATSVSYEQYF. The CDR3 DNA is TGTGCCAGCAGAGCTACTAGCGTCTCCTACGAGCAGTACTTC.

The CDR3 DNA reads TGTGCCACCAGCAGAGCGGTATCGGGGTCCGTGGACGAGCAGTACTTC. This codes for CATSRAVSGSVDEQYF. The rearrangement joins TRBV15 to TRBJ2-7, with TRBD2 as a possible D gene (5 bases). Germline CDR1 is LNHNV and CDR2 is YYDKDF (reference sequence). The CDR3 contains 16 residues. Trimming cost V 1 base and J 5 bases, with 18 bases left between them.

CDR3 coding DNA: TGTGCCAGTAATCGTCCAGGGGGCATCTACAATGAGCAGTTCTTC. Translation: CASNRPGGIYNEQFF. The J gene is TRBJ2-1, the V gene TRBV19, with TRBD1 matching over 8 bases. This CDR3 has 15 residues. Per the germline V gene, CDR1 is LNHDA and CDR2 is SQIVND (reference sequence). V was clipped by 7 bases and J by 3 bases; unmatched bases: 8.

CDR3: CASSFTRSFMGDSNQPQHF. The CDR3 nucleotides are TGTGCCAGCAGTTTTACGCGGTCATTTATGGGTGATAGCAATCAGCCCCAGCATTTT. The chain recombines TRBV28 with TRBJ1-5; D is unresolved. CDR3 length: 19 amino acids. The V end was cut by 3 bases, the J end by 0 bases, with 21 bases between. The germline V gene encodes CDR1 MDHEN and CDR2 SYDVKM.

The chain carries TRBV7-8 and TRBJ2-7, with 10 bases lining up with TRBD1. Germline CDR1 SGHVS, CDR2 FQNEAQ. Germline trimming cut 4 bases from V and 2 bases from J; bases unmatched to any gene: 5. The CDR3 spans 15 residues. CDR3: CASSYRTGGPYEQYF. CDR3 bases: TGTGCCAGCAGCTACCGGACAGGGGGGCCCTACGAGCAGTACTTC.

This chain links TRBV19 with TRBJ1-5; D is possibly TRBD1 (5 bases). This CDR3 has 15 amino acids. Germline lookup yields CDR1 LNHDA and CDR2 SQIVND (reference sequence). With 6 bases removed from V and 1 base from J, the gap between germline ends came to 13 bases. The CDR3 sequence is CASRGGVMSNQPQHF. CDR3 nucleotide sequence: TGTGCCAGTAGGGGGGGGGTTATGAGCAATCAGCCCCAGCATTTT.

The chain has TRBV6-5 and TRBJ1-5; 8 nucleotides align to TRBD1. V dropped 6 bases and J dropped 5; count of bases not matched to a gene: 6. Germline CDR1 is MNHEY and CDR2 is SVGAGI. The CDR3 length is 14 residues. CDR3 loop: CASRRTGQHQPQHF. For the CDR3, the DNA is TGTGCCAGCAGGCGGACAGGGCAGCATCAGCCCCAGCATTTT.